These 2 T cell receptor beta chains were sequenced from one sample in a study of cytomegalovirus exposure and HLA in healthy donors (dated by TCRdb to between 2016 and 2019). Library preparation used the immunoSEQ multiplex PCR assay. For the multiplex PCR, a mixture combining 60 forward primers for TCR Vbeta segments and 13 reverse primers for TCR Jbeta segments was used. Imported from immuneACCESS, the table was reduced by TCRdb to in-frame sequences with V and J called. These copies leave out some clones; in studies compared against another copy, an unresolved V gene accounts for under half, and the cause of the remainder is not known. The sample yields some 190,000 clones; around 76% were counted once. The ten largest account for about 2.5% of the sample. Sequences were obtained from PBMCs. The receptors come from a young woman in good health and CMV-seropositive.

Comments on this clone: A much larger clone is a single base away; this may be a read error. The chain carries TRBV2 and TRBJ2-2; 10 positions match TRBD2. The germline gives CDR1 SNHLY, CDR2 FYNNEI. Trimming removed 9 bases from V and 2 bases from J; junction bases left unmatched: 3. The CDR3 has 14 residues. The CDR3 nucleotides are TGTGCCAGTGTAGCGGGGGGAAACACCGGGGAGCTGTTTTTT. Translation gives CASVAGGNTGELFF.

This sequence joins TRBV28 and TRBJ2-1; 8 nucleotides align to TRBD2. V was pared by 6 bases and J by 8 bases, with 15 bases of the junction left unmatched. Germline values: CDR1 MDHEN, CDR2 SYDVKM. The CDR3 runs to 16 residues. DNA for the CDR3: TGTGCCAGCAGCCGCTGGGGTAGCGGGGTAGGGGATGAGCAGTTCTTC. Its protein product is CASSRWGSGVGDEQFF.